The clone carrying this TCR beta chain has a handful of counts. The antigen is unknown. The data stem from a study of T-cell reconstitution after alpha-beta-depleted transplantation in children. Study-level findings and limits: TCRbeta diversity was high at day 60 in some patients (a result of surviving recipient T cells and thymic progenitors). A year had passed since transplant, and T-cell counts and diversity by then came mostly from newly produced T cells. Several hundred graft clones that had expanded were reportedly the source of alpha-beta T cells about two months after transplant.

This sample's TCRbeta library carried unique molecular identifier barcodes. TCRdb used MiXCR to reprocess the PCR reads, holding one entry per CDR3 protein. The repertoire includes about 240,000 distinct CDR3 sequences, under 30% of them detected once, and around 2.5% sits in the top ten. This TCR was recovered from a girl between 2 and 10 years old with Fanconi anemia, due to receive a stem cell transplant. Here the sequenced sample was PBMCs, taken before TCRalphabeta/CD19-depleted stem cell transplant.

CDR3 nucleotide sequence: TGTGCCAGCAGACAGGGGAACTACGAGCAGTACTTC. Amino acid sequence: CASRQGNYEQYF. This chain links TRBV28 with TRBJ2-7; TRBD1 agrees at 7 bases. V lost 6 bases, J lost 3 bases, and 2 bases stayed unmatched. The germline CDR1 and CDR2 sequences are MDHEN and SYDVKM. The CDR3 contains 12 residues.